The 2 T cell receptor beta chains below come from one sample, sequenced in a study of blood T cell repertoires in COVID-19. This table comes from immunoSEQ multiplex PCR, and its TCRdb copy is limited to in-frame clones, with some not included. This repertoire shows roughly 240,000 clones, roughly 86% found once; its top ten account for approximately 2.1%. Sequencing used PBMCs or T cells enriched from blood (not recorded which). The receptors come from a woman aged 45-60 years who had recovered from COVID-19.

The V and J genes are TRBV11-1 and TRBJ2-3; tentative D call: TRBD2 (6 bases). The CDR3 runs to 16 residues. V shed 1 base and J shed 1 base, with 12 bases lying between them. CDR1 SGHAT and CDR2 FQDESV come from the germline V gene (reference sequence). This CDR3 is CASSLGGASGTDTQYF. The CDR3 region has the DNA TGTGCCAGCAGCTTAGGTGGGGCTAGCGGCACAGATACGCAGTATTTT.

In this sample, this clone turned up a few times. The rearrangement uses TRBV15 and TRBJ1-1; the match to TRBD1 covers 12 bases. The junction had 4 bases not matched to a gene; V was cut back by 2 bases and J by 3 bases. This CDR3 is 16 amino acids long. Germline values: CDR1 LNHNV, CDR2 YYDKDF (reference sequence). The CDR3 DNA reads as TGTGCCACCAGCAGAAAGGGGACAGGGGGCCACACTGAAGCTTTCTTT. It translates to CATSRKGTGGHTEAFF.